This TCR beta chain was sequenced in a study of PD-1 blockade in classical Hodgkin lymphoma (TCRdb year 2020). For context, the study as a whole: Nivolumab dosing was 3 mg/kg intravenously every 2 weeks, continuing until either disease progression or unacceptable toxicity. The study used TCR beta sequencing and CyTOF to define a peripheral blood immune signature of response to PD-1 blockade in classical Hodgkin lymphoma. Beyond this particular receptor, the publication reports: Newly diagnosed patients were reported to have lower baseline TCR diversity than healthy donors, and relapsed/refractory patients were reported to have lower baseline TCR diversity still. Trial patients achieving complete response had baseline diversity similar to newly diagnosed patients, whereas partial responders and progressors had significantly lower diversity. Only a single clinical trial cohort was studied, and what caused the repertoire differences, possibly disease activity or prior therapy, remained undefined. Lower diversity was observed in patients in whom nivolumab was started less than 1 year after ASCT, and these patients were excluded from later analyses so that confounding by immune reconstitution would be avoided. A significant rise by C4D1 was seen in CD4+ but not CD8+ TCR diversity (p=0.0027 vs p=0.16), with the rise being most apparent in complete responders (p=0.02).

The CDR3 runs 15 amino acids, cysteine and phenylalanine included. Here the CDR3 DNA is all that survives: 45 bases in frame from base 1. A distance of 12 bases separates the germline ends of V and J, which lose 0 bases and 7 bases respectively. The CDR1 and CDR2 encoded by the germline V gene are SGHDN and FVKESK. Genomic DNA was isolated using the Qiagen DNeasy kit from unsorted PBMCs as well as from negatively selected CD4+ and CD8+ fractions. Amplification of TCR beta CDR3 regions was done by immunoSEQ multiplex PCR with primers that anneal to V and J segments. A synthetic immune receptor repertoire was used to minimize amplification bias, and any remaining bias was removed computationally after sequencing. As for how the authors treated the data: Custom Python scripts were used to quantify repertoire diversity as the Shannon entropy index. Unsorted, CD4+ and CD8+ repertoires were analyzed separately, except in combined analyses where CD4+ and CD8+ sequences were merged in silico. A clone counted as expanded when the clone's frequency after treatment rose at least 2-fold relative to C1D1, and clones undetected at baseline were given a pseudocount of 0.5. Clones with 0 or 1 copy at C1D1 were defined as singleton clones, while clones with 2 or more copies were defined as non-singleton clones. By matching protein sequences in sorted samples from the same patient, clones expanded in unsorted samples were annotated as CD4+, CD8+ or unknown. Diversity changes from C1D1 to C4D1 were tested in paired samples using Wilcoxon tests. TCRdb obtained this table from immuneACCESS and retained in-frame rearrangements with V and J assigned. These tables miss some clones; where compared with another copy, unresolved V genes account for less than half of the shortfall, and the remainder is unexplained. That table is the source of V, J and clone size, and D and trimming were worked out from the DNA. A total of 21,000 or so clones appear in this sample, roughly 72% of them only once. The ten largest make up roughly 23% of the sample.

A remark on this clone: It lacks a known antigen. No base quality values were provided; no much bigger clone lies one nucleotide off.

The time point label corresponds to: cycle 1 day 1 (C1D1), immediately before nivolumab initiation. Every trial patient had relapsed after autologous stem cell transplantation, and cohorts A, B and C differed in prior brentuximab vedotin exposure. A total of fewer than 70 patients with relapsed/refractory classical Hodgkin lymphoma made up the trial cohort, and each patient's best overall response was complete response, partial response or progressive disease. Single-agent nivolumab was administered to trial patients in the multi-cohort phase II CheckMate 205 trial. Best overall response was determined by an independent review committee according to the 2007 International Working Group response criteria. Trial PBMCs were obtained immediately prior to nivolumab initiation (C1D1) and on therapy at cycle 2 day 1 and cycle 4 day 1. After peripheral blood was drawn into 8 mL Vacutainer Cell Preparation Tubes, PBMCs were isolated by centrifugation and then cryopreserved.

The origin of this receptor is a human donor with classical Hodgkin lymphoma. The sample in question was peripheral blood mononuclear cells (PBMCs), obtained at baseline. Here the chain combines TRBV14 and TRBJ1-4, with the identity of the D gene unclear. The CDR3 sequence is CASSQDQGWGEKLFF. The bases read TGTGCCAGCAGCCAAGATCAAGGGTGGGGTGAAAAACTGTTTTTT.